This T cell receptor (beta chain) was sequenced during a study of blood T cell repertoires in COVID-19. The wider study: Material from acute and convalescent COVID-19 was sourced from the United States, Italy and Spain. T cells, B-cell-depleted T cells, or PBMCs provided the cDNA or gDNA that served as material.

This CDR3 has 15 amino acids. Germline V lookup: CDR1 SNHLY, CDR2 FYNNEI. V was cut by 6 bases and J by 0 bases, with 12 bases left in between. Methods used by the authors: Nucleated cell counts were estimated from reference gene primer amplification. Profiling relied on immunoSEQ multiplex PCR, and the TCRdb table lists in-frame clones only, not all of them. That table gives V, J and clone size, and the DNA gave D and trimming. The profile shows tens of thousands of clones, 65% to 90% of them singletons. The chain uses TRBV2 and TRBJ1-5; possible D gene TRBD1, 5 bases. The TCR originated in a human donor in a cohort sampled during active COVID-19. The specimen sequenced was peripheral blood. CDR3 bases: TGTGCCAGCAGGCAGGGAGGGTCTAGCAATCAGCCCCAGCATTTT. Translating it yields CASRQGGSSNQPQHF.